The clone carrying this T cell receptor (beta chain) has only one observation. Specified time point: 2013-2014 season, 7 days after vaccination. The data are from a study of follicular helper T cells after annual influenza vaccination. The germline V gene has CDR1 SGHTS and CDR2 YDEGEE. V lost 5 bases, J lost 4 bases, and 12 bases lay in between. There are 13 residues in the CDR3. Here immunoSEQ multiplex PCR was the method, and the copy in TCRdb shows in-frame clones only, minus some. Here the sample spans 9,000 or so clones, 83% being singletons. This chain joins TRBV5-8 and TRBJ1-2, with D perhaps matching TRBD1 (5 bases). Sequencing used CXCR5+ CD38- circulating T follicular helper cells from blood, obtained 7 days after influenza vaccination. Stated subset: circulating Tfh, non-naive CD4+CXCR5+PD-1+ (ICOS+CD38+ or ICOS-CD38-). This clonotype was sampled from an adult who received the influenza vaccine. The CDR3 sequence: CASRPRVGYGYTF. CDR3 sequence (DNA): TGTGCCAGCAGGCCCAGGGTTGGCTATGGCTACACCTTC.